Following are 32 T cell receptor beta chains from one sample sequenced in a study of post-analysis software for immune sequencing data. TCR beta cDNA libraries had unique molecular identifiers. From the PCR reads, TCRdb called clonotypes with MiXCR, one entry per CDR3 protein. In the table there are some 890,000 distinct CDR3 sequences, approximately 57% of which are singletons. Findings of the study overall: Patients showed TRBV5-6, TRBV5-1 and TRBV20-1 among roughly five TRBV segments more frequent than in controls.

These receptors have no identified antigens. Sequenced: blood. These TCRs come from a girl aged 10 to 17 with multiple sclerosis.

The chain links TRBV7-9 to TRBJ2-6; no clear D. Trimming took off 6 bases at V and 4 bases at J, with 22 bases between the two ends. The CDR3 consists of 18 residues. The germline V gene has CDR1 SEHNR and CDR2 FQNEAQ (reference sequence). In DNA, the CDR3 is TGTGCCAGCAGGCACGCCCCTGGAGATTCGTACGGGGCCAACGTCCTGACTTTC. Translated, it gives CASRHAPGDSYGANVLTF.

The chain has TRBV4-1 and TRBJ2-5; 14 bases map to TRBD2. The CDR3 has 16 amino acids. Germline V gives CDR1 MGHRA, CDR2 YSYEKL. V lost 3 bases to trimming and J lost 3 bases; unmatched junction nucleotides: 3. Here the CDR3 DNA reads TGCGCCAGCAGCCAGACTAGCGGGGGGGCGAAAGAGACCCAGTACTTC. Protein product: CASSQTSGGAKETQYF.

V is TRBV20-1 and J is TRBJ2-1, with a possible D match to TRBD2 (7 bases). The V gene's germline CDR1 is DFQATT and CDR2 SNEGSKA (reference sequence). This CDR3 spans 14 amino acids. Trimming cost V 6 bases and J 3 bases, with 15 bases left between them. Here the CDR3 DNA reads TGCAGTGCCCCAAGGGGGGGTGACTACAATGAGCAGTTCTTC. As protein: CSAPRGGDYNEQFF.

The rearrangement uses TRBV10-3 and TRBJ2-5, with 9 bases aligning to TRBD2. Germline CDR1 ENHRY, CDR2 SYGVKD. V lost 11 bases and J lost 5; bases outside the gene matches: 9. The CDR3 has 13 residues. CDR3 sequence reads: CAAQAGGKETQYF. Here the CDR3 DNA reads TGTGCCGCCCAAGCGGGGGGCAAGGAGACCCAGTACTTC.

This chain links TRBV5-1 with TRBJ2-7; 9 nucleotides match TRBD1. The CDR3 is 15 residues long. The germline gives CDR1 SGHRS, CDR2 YFSETQ. V lost 4 bases and J lost 3; bases outside the gene matches: 8. The CDR3 is CASSHDRGVGYEQYF. CDR3 in DNA: TGCGCCAGCAGCCACGACAGGGGGGTTGGCTACGAGCAGTACTTC.

This chain links TRBV15 with TRBJ1-6, with 7 nucleotides matching TRBD1. CDR3 length: 18 amino acids. CDR1 and CDR2 (germline): LNHNV, YYDKDF (reference sequence). V lost 1 base, J lost 0 bases, and 6 bases stayed unmatched. The CDR3 reads CATSRGLDRTSYNSPLHF. Written as DNA, the CDR3 is TGTGCCACCAGCAGAGGCTTGGACAGGACCTCCTATAATTCACCCCTCCACTTT.

This clonotype was detected only once. This sequence joins TRBV5-1 and TRBJ2-7, with TRBD2 matching 13 bases. CDR3 length: 18 amino acids. CDR1 is SGHRS and CDR2 is YFSETQ in the germline V gene. With V trimmed by 4 bases and J by 2 bases, 12 bases remained unmatched. CDR3 nucleotide sequence: TGCGCCAGCAGCGGGCAACTAGCGGGAGGGCCTTCGCCCTACGAGCAGTACTTC. Encoded protein: CASSGQLAGGPSPYEQYF.

This clonotype was seen just once. The rearrangement joins TRBV6-6 to TRBJ2-4; TRBD2 might be the D (5 bases). The tail of the sequence fits TRBJ2-7 better, so the J call may be wrong. This CDR3 comprises 16 residues. Per germline, CDR1 MNHNY and CDR2 SVGAGI (reference sequence). The CDR3 DNA sequence: TGTGCCAGCAGTTACTCTAGGGCTAGCCAAGGCCACGAGCAGTACTTC. Its translation is CASSYSRASQGHEQYF.

The chain couples TRBV20-1 to TRBJ2-5; TRBD2 aligns across 9 bases. TRBJ2-7 explains the end of the DNA better; the J call may be wrong. CDR1 is DFQATT, CDR2 SNEGSKA, per germline (reference sequence). The length of the CDR3 is 14 residues. CDR3 region: CSARVTAGGYEQYF. In nucleotides, the CDR3 is TGCAGTGCTAGAGTCACAGCGGGAGGATACGAGCAGTACTTC.

The gene calls are TRBV12-5 and TRBJ2-7, with D tentatively TRBD2 (5 bases). This CDR3 spans 15 amino acids. Germline V lookup: CDR1 LGHNT, CDR2 FRNRAP. V was clipped by 5 bases and J by 5 bases, with 19 bases between them. The DNA for the CDR3 is TGTGCTAGTGGTACCCCGGCGGAGGTTTTCCACGAGCAGTACTTC. This sequence encodes CASGTPAEVFHEQYF.

The chain recombines TRBV29-1 with TRBJ2-7; possible D gene TRBD2, 6 bases. This CDR3 is built from 13 residues. Germline CDR1 SQVTM, CDR2 ANQGSEA. The V end lost 3 bases, the J end lost 5 bases, and 14 bases lay between the germline ends. In nucleotides, the CDR3 is TGCAGCGTTGAGTACAGGAGGGGCAACGAGCAGTACTTC. Translation gives CSVEYRRGNEQYF.

CDR3 nucleotides: TGTGCCAGCATGGGTGGTACGTCCTTATCCTACAATGAGCAGTTCTTC. As protein: CASMGGTSLSYNEQFF. J is TRBJ2-1 and V is TRBV2; D unresolved. CDR3 length equals 16 residues. The germline CDR1 and CDR2 sequences are SNHLY and FYNNEI. V was trimmed by 7 bases and J by 1 base, leaving 17 bases between them.

This clonotype was recorded only once. The gene calls are TRBV7-9 and TRBJ2-7; D might be TRBD2 (6 bases). Germline V CDR1 and CDR2: SEHNR, FQNEAQ (reference sequence). Trimming stripped 5 bases from V and 4 bases from J, with 24 bases between. The CDR3 length is 17 residues. CDR3 protein: CASSNSRGSGSVYEQYF. The CDR3 coding sequence is TGTGCCAGCAGCAACAGCCGGGGTAGCGGAAGTGTTTACGAGCAGTACTTC.

V and J are TRBV11-3 and TRBJ2-3; D is ambiguous. The CDR3 has 13 residues. V was clipped by 5 bases and J by 7 bases, with 13 bases between them. The V gene's germline CDR1 is SGHNT and CDR2 YENEEA. The CDR3 spells CASSQSDRYTQYF. Here the CDR3 DNA reads TGTGCCAGCAGCCAGAGCGACCGTTATACGCAGTATTTT.

The chain carries TRBV29-1 and TRBJ1-2; weak D call: TRBD1 (6 bases). Germline V gives CDR1 SQVTM, CDR2 ANQGSEA. V was trimmed by 7 bases and J by 7 bases, leaving 7 bases between them. This CDR3 has 9 residues. CDR3 in amino acids: CSGRGGYTF. CDR3 DNA: TGCAGCGGCAGGGGTGGCTACACCTTC.

The chain joins TRBV29-1 to TRBJ1-2; D is possibly TRBD1 (6 bases). The CDR3 has 12 residues. Trimming shortened V by 5 bases and J by 2 bases, and 9 bases separated the two germline ends. Germline V lookup: CDR1 SQVTM, CDR2 ANQGSEA. CDR3 nucleotide sequence: TGCAGCGTTACGGGGGCCAACTATGGCTACACCTTC. Its translation: CSVTGANYGYTF.

The rearrangement links TRBV6-1 to TRBJ2-3; TRBD2 agrees at 8 bases. The V gene end was trimmed by 6 bases and the J gene end by 2 bases; junction bases not matched to a gene: 10. The CDR3 has 16 residues. The germline CDR1 and CDR2 sequences are MNHNS and SASEGT. CDR3 protein: CASSPTGGGFTDTQYF. CDR3 nucleotide sequence: TGTGCCAGCAGCCCGACGGGCGGGGGGTTCACAGATACGCAGTATTTT.

The chain is built from TRBV12-3 or TRBV12-4 and TRBJ2-7, with 8 bases that match TRBD2. The CDR3 spans 13 residues. With V trimmed by 10 bases and J by 0 bases, 5 bases remained unmatched. CDR3 residues: CATKLADSYEQYF. Written as DNA, the CDR3 is TGTGCCACCAAACTAGCGGACTCCTACGAGCAGTACTTC.

This sequence joins TRBV15 and TRBJ2-7, with 13 bases that match TRBD2. The CDR3 extends over 15 amino acids. Germline CDR1 and CDR2: LNHNV and YYDKDF (reference sequence). The V gene end was trimmed by 5 bases and the J gene end by 7 bases; junction bases not matched to a gene: 8. CDR3 nucleotide sequence: TGTGCCACCAGCGAACTAGCGGGAGGGCCCGGAGAGCAGTACTTC. Encoded protein: CATSELAGGPGEQYF.

V and J are TRBV6-6 and TRBJ2-7, with D tentatively TRBD1 or TRBD2 (5 bases each). Germline V CDR1 and CDR2: MNHNY, SVGAGI (reference sequence). The CDR3 sequence is 14 residues long. The V and J ends lost 5 bases and 2 bases respectively, with 13 bases between them. This CDR3 is CASSSPGPTYEQYF. The CDR3 DNA follows: TGTGCCAGCAGTAGTCCGGGACCGACCTACGAGCAGTACTTC.

The rearrangement uses TRBV2 and TRBJ2-3; 9 bases fit TRBD2. Germline values: CDR1 SNHLY, CDR2 FYNNEI. J gave up 1 base and V 6 bases, and 5 bases lay outside the gene matches. CDR3 length: 15 residues. The CDR3: CASRILAGRTDTQYF. The CDR3 nucleotides read TGTGCCAGCAGAATCCTAGCGGGACGCACAGATACGCAGTATTTT. Based on the CDR3 plus reference TRBV2 and TRBJ2-3, the full variable domain is EPEVTQTPSHQVTQMGQEVILRCVPISNHLYFYWYRQILGQKVEFLVSFYNNEISEKSEIFDDQFSVERPDGSNFTLKIRSTKLEDSAMYFCASRILAGRTDTQYFGPGTRLTVL.

This CDR3 reads CASSAWYGNTEAFF. The CDR3 coding sequence is TGCGCCAGCAGCGCCTGGTACGGGAATACTGAAGCTTTCTTT. The chain employs TRBV5-1 and TRBJ1-1; D call uncertain. Germline values: CDR1 SGHRS, CDR2 YFSETQ. V lost 4 bases to trimming and J lost 5 bases, with 15 bases between them. This CDR3 is built from 14 residues.

This chain uses TRBV7-9 with TRBJ2-4; 7 bases fit TRBD1. The CDR3 sequence is 15 residues long. V was clipped by 0 bases and J by 3 bases; unmatched bases: 2. Germline V gene data show CDR1 as SEHNR and CDR2 as FQNEAQ (reference sequence). In DNA, the CDR3 is TGTGCCAGCAGCTTAGCAGGGGGCGGCAAAAACATTCAGTACTTC. The encoded protein is CASSLAGGGKNIQYF.

J is TRBJ2-7 and V is TRBV20-1; unclear D gene. The CDR3 is made up of 11 amino acids. With 6 bases removed from V and 2 bases from J, the gap between germline ends came to 8 bases. From germline, CDR1 is DFQATT and CDR2 SNEGSKA (reference sequence). DNA of the CDR3: TGCAGTGCCGATTTAGCCTACGAGCAGTACTTC. As protein: CSADLAYEQYF.

The chain joins TRBV10-3 to TRBJ2-6; a possible D gene is TRBD1 (6 bases). Trimming took off 4 bases at V and 0 bases at J, with 19 bases between the two ends. The germline CDR1 and CDR2 sequences are ENHRY and SYGVKD. This CDR3 is 19 amino acids long. CDR3 protein: CAISANRAQNRSGANVLTF. CDR3 sequence (DNA): TGTGCCATCAGTGCTAACAGGGCGCAGAACCGCTCTGGGGCCAACGTCCTGACTTTC.

Details on this clonotype: A much bigger clone sits one base away, suggesting this may be a read error. The chain links TRBV7-2 to TRBJ2-7; weak D call: TRBD1 (6 bases). Germline V CDR1 and CDR2: SGHTA, FQGNSA. Deletions cut 4 bases from V and 2 bases from J, with 12 bases between. The CDR3 totals 14 residues. The CDR3 here is CASSSSQGTYEQYF. The CDR3 coding sequence is TGTGCCAGCAGCTCAAGCCAGGGGACCTACGAGCAGTACTTC.

This clonotype showed up just a few times. The gene calls are TRBV5-1 and TRBJ2-6; D call uncertain. V lost 3 bases to trimming and J lost 1 base, with 5 bases between them. This CDR3 comprises 14 residues. Germline V lookup: CDR1 SGHRS, CDR2 YFSETQ. In DNA, the CDR3 is TGCGCCAGCAGCTACAAATCTGGGGCCAACGTCCTGACTTTC. Protein sequence: CASSYKSGANVLTF.

Regarding this clonotype: At one of its ends the junction is not consistent with the germline gene, which may arise from a read error. The CDR3 protein is CSARRGALGAQYF. CDR3 sequence (DNA): TGTAGTGCTAGACGGGGGGCCCTCGGGGCCCAGTACTTC. This chain links TRBV20-1 with TRBJ2-5; tentative D call: TRBD2 (7 bases). Germline V lookup: CDR1 DFQATT, CDR2 SNEGSKA (reference sequence). The CDR3 has 13 amino acids.

The chain uses TRBV20-1 and TRBJ1-5, with D unresolved. V lost 2 bases to trimming and J lost 1 base, with 9 bases between them. From germline, CDR1 is DFQATT and CDR2 SNEGSKA (reference sequence). This CDR3 contains 14 residues. DNA of the CDR3: TGCAGTGCTAGACGGGAGGGAAGCAATCAGCCCCAGCATTTT. It specifies CSARREGSNQPQHF.

The chain combines TRBV7-2 with TRBJ2-1, with TRBD2 matching 10 bases. The CDR3 has 17 amino acids. V trimming: 5 bases; J trimming: 8 bases; junction bases outside the gene matches: 15. From germline, CDR1 is SGHTA and CDR2 FQGNSA. The CDR3 here is CASSIGLAEAGGHEQFF. The CDR3 coding sequence is TGTGCCAGCAGCATCGGACTAGCGGAGGCGGGGGGGCATGAGCAGTTCTTC.

This rearrangement joins TRBV6-5 to TRBJ2-7; 12 positions match TRBD2. After removal of 3 bases from V and 7 bases from J, the junction contained 7 bases not matched to a gene. Germline V lookup: CDR1 MNHEY, CDR2 SVGAGI. The CDR3 runs 15 residues. The CDR3 sequence is CASSYRTSGIREQYF. The CDR3 DNA reads as TGTGCCAGCAGTTATCGGACTAGCGGGATCCGTGAGCAGTACTTC.

The V gene is TRBV5-6, the J gene TRBJ1-5; possible D gene TRBD1, 6 bases. V lost 4 bases and J 6 bases, leaving 20 bases between the germline ends. This CDR3 is 16 amino acids long. Germline CDR1 and CDR2: SGHDT and YYEEEE. The CDR3 spells CASSTDGQRASQPQHF. CDR3 in DNA: TGTGCCAGCAGCACGGATGGACAGCGAGCAAGTCAGCCCCAGCATTTT.